This entry features one T cell receptor beta chain sequence. This clone showed up just a few times. No antigen is known for it. Base qualities are not recorded, but no much larger clone differs from it by a single base. The data were obtained in a study of PD-1 blockade in classical Hodgkin lymphoma (dated by TCRdb to 2018 to 2020). About the investigation overall: Nivolumab dosing was 3 mg/kg intravenously every 2 weeks, continuing until either disease progression or unacceptable toxicity. To define a peripheral blood immune signature of response to PD-1 blockade in classical Hodgkin lymphoma, the study combined TCR beta sequencing with CyTOF. Here is what the overall study found, with its caveats: Baseline TCR diversity was reported as lower in newly diagnosed patients than in healthy donors, and lower still in relapsed/refractory patients. Trial patients with a complete response had baseline diversity similar to that of newly diagnosed patients, while partial responders and progressors had significantly lower diversity. Diversity was lower in patients who began nivolumab less than 1 year after ASCT, so these patients were left out of later analyses to avoid confounding by immune reconstitution. A significant rise by C4D1 was seen in CD4+ but not CD8+ TCR diversity (p=0.0027 vs p=0.16), with the rise being most apparent in complete responders (p=0.02). The study was restricted to a single clinical trial cohort, and the causes of repertoire differences, possibly disease activity or prior therapy, were left undefined.

Spanning cysteine to phenylalanine, the CDR3 consists of 12 amino acids. Only the CDR3 region is kept as DNA, spanning 36 bases read in frame from base 1. Between the V and J ends, shortened by 6 bases and 3 bases respectively, the junction contains 8 bases. The germline V gene encodes CDR1 MDHEN and CDR2 SYDVKM. The Qiagen DNeasy kit was used to extract genomic DNA both from unsorted PBMCs and from the negatively selected CD4+ and CD8+ fractions. Using primers that anneal to V and J segments, immunoSEQ multiplex PCR amplified the TCR beta CDR3 regions. A synthetic immune receptor repertoire was used to minimize amplification bias, and remaining bias was computationally removed after sequencing. The paper's data handling went like this. Repertoire diversity was quantified as the Shannon entropy index using custom Python scripts. Unsorted, CD4+ and CD8+ repertoires were examined separately, except in combined analyses, for which CD4+ and CD8+ sequences were merged in silico. Clonal expansion was defined as a frequency increase of at least 2-fold after treatment compared with C1D1, and clones undetected at baseline were assigned a pseudocount of 0.5. Singleton clones were defined as clones with 0 or 1 copy at C1D1, and non-singleton clones were defined as clones with 2 or more copies. Clones expanded in unsorted samples were labelled as CD4+, CD8+ or unknown by matching protein sequences in sorted samples from the same patient. Wilcoxon tests on paired samples were used to test changes in diversity from C1D1 to C4D1. TCRdb obtained this table from immuneACCESS and retained in-frame rearrangements with V and J assigned. These tables miss some clones; where compared with another copy, unresolved V genes account for less than half of the shortfall, and the remainder is unexplained. The V and J calls and the clone size are those of that table, but D and trimming were determined from the DNA. The sample yields 15,000 or so clones; around 80% were counted once. The biggest ten clones account for about 5% of the sample.

The sample's time point label, decoded: cycle 1 day 1 (C1D1), immediately before nivolumab initiation. Relapse after autologous stem cell transplantation had occurred in all trial patients, and cohorts A, B and C were distinguished by prior brentuximab vedotin exposure. The trial cohort comprised some 60 patients with relapsed/refractory classical Hodgkin lymphoma whose best overall responses were complete response, partial response or progressive disease. Trial patients were treated with single-agent nivolumab in the multi-cohort phase II CheckMate 205 trial. An independent review committee assessed best overall response using the 2007 International Working Group response criteria. Trial PBMCs were collected just before the start of nivolumab (C1D1) and during therapy at cycle 2 day 1 and cycle 4 day 1. Peripheral blood was collected in 8 mL Vacutainer Cell Preparation Tubes, from which PBMCs were isolated by centrifugation and then cryopreserved.

Sample: peripheral blood mononuclear cells (PBMCs), taken at baseline. This TCR was sampled from a human donor with classical Hodgkin lymphoma. The chain is made from TRBV28 and TRBJ1-2; no D gene can be assigned with confidence. The CDR3 region: CASSPAHYGYTF. In nucleotide form, the sequence is TGTGCCAGCAGCCCTGCGCACTATGGCTACACCTTC.